A selection of T cell receptor beta chains follows, all from one sample in a study of T cells in Graves' hyperthyroidism and ophthalmopathy. A single record per CDR3 protein comes from TCRdb applying MiXCR to the multiplex PCR reads. The table has about 320,000 distinct CDR3 sequences, 15% to 20% seen once; the top ten hold approximately 31%. Sequencing was carried out using blood. These TCRs come from a man aged 25 to 40 with Graves' hyperthyroidism. The CDR3 runs from the conserved cysteine through the conserved F or W. The D gene is left open where the match is weak. Clone size is given for some rows only: seen once, a few or many times, or a class if the clone is expanded.

TRBJ2-1,TRBV29-1,TRBD1,NA,CSVTSDRGPSHEQFF,TGCAGCGTCACCTCGGACAGGGGGCCCTCGCATGAGCAGTTCTTC
TRBJ2-1,TRBV7-2,NA,many,CASSFQTSDNEQFF,TGTGCCAGCAGCTTTCAGACTTCAGACAATGAGCAGTTCTTC
TRBJ2-1,TRBV2,NA,many,CASSEVDSSSYNEQFF,TGTGCCAGCAGTGAAGTTGACAGCAGCTCCTACAATGAGCAGTTCTTC
TRBJ2-3,TRBV9,NA,many,CASSVDAFTDTQYF,TGTGCCAGCAGCGTGGACGCTTTCACAGATACGCAGTATTTT
TRBJ2-1,TRBV7-8,NA,many,CASSFLARVNEQFF,TGTGCCAGCAGCTTCTTGGCCAGAGTCAATGAGCAGTTCTTC
TRBJ1-1,TRBV5-6,NA,few,CASSPSLGGVNTEAFF,TGTGCCAGCAGCCCCTCGTTGGGGGGGGTGAACACTGAAGCTTTCTTT
TRBJ2-7,TRBV27,NA,few,CASSSAWGQRSYEQYF,TGTGCCAGCAGTTCCGCGTGGGGTCAGCGCTCCTACGAGCAGTACTTC
TRBJ2-7,TRBV30,NA,NA,CAWDFGSPNYEQYF,TGTGCCTGGGACTTCGGCTCCCCTAACTACGAGCAGTACTTC
TRBJ1-2,TRBV10-3,NA,few,CAISELGPANYGYTF,TGTGCCATCAGTGAATTAGGACCAGCTAACTATGGCTACACCTTC
TRBJ1-1,TRBV5-1,NA,many,CASSLGGSPEAFF,TGCGCCAGCAGCTTGGGCGGGTCCCCTGAAGCTTTCTTT
TRBJ2-7,TRBV20-1,NA,many,CSARDLTAAYEQYF,TGCAGTGCTAGAGATCTGACGGCCGCCTACGAGCAGTACTTC
TRBJ1-2,TRBV3-1,NA,many,CASSPRQEINYGYTF,TGTGCCAGCAGCCCGCGACAGGAGATTAACTATGGCTACACCTTC
TRBJ2-1,TRBV12-3/TRBV12-4,NA,many,CASSLVLRNEQFF,TGTGCCAGCAGTTTAGTCCTCCGAAATGAGCAGTTCTTC
TRBJ2-3,TRBV24-1,NA,many,CATKAENTDTQYF,TGTGCCACTAAAGCGGAAAACACAGATACGCAGTATTTT
TRBJ1-2,TRBV5-6,NA,NA,CASSPSTLGDYGYTF,TGTGCCAGCAGCCCCAGTACCCTAGGAGACTATGGCTACACCTTC
TRBJ2-1,TRBV30,TRBD2,many,CAWSGVSGPSYNEQFF,TGTGCCTGGAGTGGTGTTAGCGGGCCCTCCTACAATGAGCAGTTCTTC
TRBJ2-2,TRBV12-3/TRBV12-4,TRBD2,many,CASTAAWGLVGEELFF,TGTGCCAGCACCGCCGCTTGGGGACTAGTCGGCGAGGAGCTGTTTTTT
TRBJ1-2,TRBV7-9,NA,few,CATNGGDGYTF,TGTGCCACCAATGGGGGGGACGGCTACACCTTC
TRBJ1-1,TRBV20-1,NA,NA,CSASEDMNTEAFF,TGCAGTGCTAGTGAGGACATGAACACTGAAGCTTTCTTT
TRBJ1-6,TRBV30,NA,NA,CAGTASSYNSPLHF,TGTGCCGGTACAGCGAGCTCCTATAATTCACCCCTCCACTTT
TRBJ2-2,TRBV9,TRBD2,NA,CASSSGRREGEELFF,TGTGCCAGCAGCTCAGGGCGGCGGGAGGGCGAGGAGCTGTTTTTT
TRBJ1-1,TRBV30,NA,many,CAWIETVEAFF,TGTGCCTGGATCGAGACTGTAGAAGCTTTCTTT
TRBJ2-3,TRBV18,NA,NA,CASSPPRGGTSTDTQYF,TGTGCCAGCTCACCACCTCGCGGCGGGACTAGCACAGATACGCAGTATTTT
TRBJ2-2,TRBV6-4,TRBD2,NA,CASRRGWNTGELFF,TGTGCCAGCAGGCGGGGGTGGAACACCGGGGAGCTGTTTTTT
TRBJ2-7,TRBV25-1,NA,NA,CASSEGQISEQYF,TGTGCCAGCAGTGAAGGGCAGATATCAGAGCAGTACTTC
TRBJ2-5,TRBV7-2,NA,many,CASSFRGRRETQYF,TGTGCCAGCAGCTTCCGCGGTAGGCGGGAGACCCAGTACTTC
TRBJ2-3,TRBV19,NA,NA,CASSPTIRSTDTQYF,TGTGCCAGTAGTCCGACTATAAGGAGCACAGATACGCAGTATTTT
TRBJ2-1,TRBV11-2,TRBD2,NA,CASIATGGRDEQFF,TGTGCCAGCATCGCGACGGGCGGGAGGGATGAGCAGTTCTTC
TRBJ2-7,TRBV2,NA,few,CASIERVVFFIPTTLSYEQYF,TGTGCCAGCATCGAAAGGGTGGTGTTCTTCATCCCTACCACCCTTTCCTACGAGCAGTACTTC
TRBJ2-7,TRBV3-1,TRBD1,NA,CASSQDPGTGLNEQYF,TGTGCCAGCAGCCAAGATCCTGGGACAGGGTTGAACGAGCAGTACTTC
TRBJ2-7,TRBV6-1,NA,many,CASSSGTYEQYF,TGTGCCAGCAGTTCGGGAACCTACGAGCAGTACTTC
TRBJ1-1,TRBV12-3/TRBV12-4,NA,many,CASSFKNTEAFF,TGTGCCAGCAGTTTCAAGAACACTGAAGCTTTCTTT
TRBJ1-2,TRBV18,NA,NA,CASSTPPRRGYTF,TGTGCCAGCTCAACGCCTCCCAGGCGTGGCTACACCTTC
TRBJ2-3,TRBV7-8,NA,many,CASSLTGGRVDTQYF,TGTGCCAGCAGCTTAACGGGGGGCAGGGTAGATACGCAGTATTTT
TRBJ2-3,TRBV28,TRBD2,many,CASSPRTSGYPDTDTQYF,TGTGCCAGCAGTCCACGGACTAGCGGGTACCCCGACACAGATACGCAGTATTTT
TRBJ2-3,TRBV7-3,NA,many,CASSLNGRADTQYF,TGTGCCAGCAGCTTAAACGGGAGAGCAGATACGCAGTATTTT
TRBJ2-6,TRBV4-1,NA,once,CASSLNSAGANVLTF,TGCGCCAGCAGCCTTAACAGCGCTGGGGCCAACGTCCTGACTTTC
TRBJ2-1,TRBV11-2,TRBD2,many,CASRPLAHSYNEQFF,TGTGCCAGCAGGCCACTAGCGCACTCCTACAATGAGCAGTTCTTC
TRBJ1-5,TRBV12-5,NA,NA,CASGLVSGPYRRPQHF,TGTGCTAGTGGTTTGGTATCGGGACCCTATCGGAGGCCCCAGCATTTT
TRBJ2-7,TRBV7-2,NA,once,CASSTWTSTGEQYF,TGTGCCAGCAGCACCTGGACCTCAACGGGCGAGCAGTACTTC
TRBJ2-1,TRBV20-1,TRBD2,many,CSHSIRTSGHNEQFF,TGCAGTCACTCTATACGGACTAGCGGACACAATGAGCAGTTCTTC
TRBJ1-5,TRBV20-1,NA,many,CSANAWEGQPQHF,TGCAGTGCTAACGCGTGGGAAGGTCAGCCCCAGCATTTT
TRBJ2-7,TRBV11-2,NA,NA,CASSLDGWRLDSYEQYF,TGTGCCAGCAGCTTAGATGGTTGGCGACTAGATTCCTACGAGCAGTACTTC
TRBJ2-1,TRBV27,NA,many,CASSFTGSLYNEQFF,TGTGCCAGCAGTTTTACAGGGAGCCTCTACAATGAGCAGTTCTTC
TRBJ1-2,TRBV7-9,TRBD1,many,CASSWDRDGYTF,TGTGCCAGCAGCTGGGACAGAGATGGCTACACCTTC
TRBJ2-1,TRBV7-9,NA,many,CASSPSEPEQFF,TGTGCCAGCAGCCCCAGCGAGCCTGAGCAGTTCTTC